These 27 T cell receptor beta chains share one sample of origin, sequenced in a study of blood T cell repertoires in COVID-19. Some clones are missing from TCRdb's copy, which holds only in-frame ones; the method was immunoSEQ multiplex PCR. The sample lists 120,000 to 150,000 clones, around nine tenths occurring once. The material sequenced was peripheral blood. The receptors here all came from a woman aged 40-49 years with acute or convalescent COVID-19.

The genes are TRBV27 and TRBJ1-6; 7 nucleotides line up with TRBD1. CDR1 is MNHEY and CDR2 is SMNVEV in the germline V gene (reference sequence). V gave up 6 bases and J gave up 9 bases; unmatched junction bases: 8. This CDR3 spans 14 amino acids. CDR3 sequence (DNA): TGTGCCAGCAGCCTTGACAGGGTGGGTTCACCCCTCCACTTT. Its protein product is CASSLDRVGSPLHF.

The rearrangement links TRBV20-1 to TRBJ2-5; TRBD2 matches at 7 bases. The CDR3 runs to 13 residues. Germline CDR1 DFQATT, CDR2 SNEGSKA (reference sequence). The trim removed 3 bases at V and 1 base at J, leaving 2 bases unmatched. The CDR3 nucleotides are TGCAGTGCTAGTTCTAGCGGCCAAGAGACCCAGTACTTC. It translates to CSASSSGQETQYF.

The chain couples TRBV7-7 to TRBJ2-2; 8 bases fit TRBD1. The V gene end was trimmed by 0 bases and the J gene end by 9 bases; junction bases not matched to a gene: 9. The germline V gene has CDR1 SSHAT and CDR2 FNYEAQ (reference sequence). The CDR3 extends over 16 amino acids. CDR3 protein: CASSLAPGQGTRELFF. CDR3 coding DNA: TGTGCCAGCAGCTTAGCACCCGGACAGGGTACGAGGGAGCTGTTTTTT.

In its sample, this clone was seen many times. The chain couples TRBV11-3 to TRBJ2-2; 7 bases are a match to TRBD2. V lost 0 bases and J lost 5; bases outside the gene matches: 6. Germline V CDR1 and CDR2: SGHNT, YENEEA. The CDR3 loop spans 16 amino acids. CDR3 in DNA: TGTGCCAGCAGCTTAGAGGGCGGGAGTAGAACCGGGGAGCTGTTTTTT. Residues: CASSLEGGSRTGELFF.

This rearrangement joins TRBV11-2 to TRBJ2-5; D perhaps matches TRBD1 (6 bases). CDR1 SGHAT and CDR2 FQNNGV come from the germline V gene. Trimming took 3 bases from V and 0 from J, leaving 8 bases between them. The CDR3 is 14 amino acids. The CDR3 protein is CASSLGTYQETQYF. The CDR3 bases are TGTGCCAGCAGCTTGGGGACATACCAAGAGACCCAGTACTTC.

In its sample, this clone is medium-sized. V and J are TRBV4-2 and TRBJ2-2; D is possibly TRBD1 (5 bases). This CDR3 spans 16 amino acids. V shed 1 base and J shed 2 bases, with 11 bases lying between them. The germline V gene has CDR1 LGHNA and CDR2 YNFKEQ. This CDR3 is CASSQVGQGNTGELFF. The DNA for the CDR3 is TGTGCCAGCAGCCAAGTCGGGCAGGGAAACACCGGGGAGCTGTTTTTT.

The CDR3 sequence: CASSFPSDRNTEAFF. CDR3 nucleotides: TGTGCCAGCAGTTTCCCCTCTGACAGGAACACTGAAGCTTTCTTT. The V and J genes are TRBV28 and TRBJ1-1, with D possibly being TRBD1 (5 bases). Germline V gives CDR1 MDHEN, CDR2 SYDVKM. This CDR3 has 15 amino acids. Trimming removed 3 bases from V and 1 base from J, with 12 bases in between.

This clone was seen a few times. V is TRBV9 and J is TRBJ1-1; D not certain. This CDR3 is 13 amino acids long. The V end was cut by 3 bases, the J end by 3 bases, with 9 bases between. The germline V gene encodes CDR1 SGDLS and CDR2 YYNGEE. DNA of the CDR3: TGTGCCAGCAGCGACGGAGGGTACACTGAAGCTTTCTTT. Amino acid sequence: CASSDGGYTEAFF.

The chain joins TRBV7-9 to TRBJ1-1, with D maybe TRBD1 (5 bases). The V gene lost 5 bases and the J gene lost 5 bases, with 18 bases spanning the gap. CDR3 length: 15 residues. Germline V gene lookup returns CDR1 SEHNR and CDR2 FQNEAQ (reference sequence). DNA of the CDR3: TGTGCCAGCAGCCCTCGGGGCGGGATGAGTACTGAAGCTTTCTTT. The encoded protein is CASSPRGGMSTEAFF. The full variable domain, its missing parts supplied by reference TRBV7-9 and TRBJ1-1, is DTGVSQNPRHKITKRGQNVTFRCDPISEHNRLYWYRQTLGQGPEFLTYFQNEAQLEKSRLLSDRFSAERPKGSFSTLEIQRTEQGDSAMYLCASSPRGGMSTEAFFGQGTRLTVV.

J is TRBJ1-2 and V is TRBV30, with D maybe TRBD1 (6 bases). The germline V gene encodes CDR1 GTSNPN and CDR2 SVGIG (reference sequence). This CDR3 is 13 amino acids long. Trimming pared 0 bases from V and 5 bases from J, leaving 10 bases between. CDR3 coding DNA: TGTGCCTGGAGTGTAAAGGACAGATATGGCTACACCTTC. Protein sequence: CAWSVKDRYGYTF.

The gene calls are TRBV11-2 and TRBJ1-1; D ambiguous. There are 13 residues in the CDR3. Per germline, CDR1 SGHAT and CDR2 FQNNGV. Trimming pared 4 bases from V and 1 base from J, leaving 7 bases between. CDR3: CASSSQRNTEAFF. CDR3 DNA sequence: TGTGCCAGCAGCTCCCAGCGGAACACTGAAGCTTTCTTT.

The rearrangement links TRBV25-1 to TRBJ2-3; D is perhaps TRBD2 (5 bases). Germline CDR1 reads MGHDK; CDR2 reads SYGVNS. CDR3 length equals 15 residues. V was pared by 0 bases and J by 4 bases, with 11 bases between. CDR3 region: CASSEYPGSADTQYF. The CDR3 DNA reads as TGTGCCAGCAGTGAATATCCGGGGTCGGCAGATACGCAGTATTTT. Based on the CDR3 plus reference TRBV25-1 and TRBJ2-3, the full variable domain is EADIYQTPRYLVIGTGKKITLECSQTMGHDKMYWYQQDPGMELHLIHYSYGVNSTEKGDLSSESTVSRIRTEHFPLTLESARPSHTSQYLCASSEYPGSADTQYFGPGTRLTVL.

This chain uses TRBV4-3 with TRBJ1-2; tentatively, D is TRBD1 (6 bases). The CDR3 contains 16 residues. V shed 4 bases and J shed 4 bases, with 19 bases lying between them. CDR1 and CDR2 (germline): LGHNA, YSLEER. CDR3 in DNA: TGCGCCAGCAGCCGCTACCTGGGGGGGGCGGGCTATGGCTACACCTTC. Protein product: CASSRYLGGAGYGYTF.

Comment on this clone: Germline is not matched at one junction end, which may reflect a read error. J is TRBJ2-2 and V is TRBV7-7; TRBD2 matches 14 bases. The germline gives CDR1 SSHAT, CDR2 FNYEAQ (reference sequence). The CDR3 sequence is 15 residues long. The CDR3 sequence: CASSRLAGGAGELFF. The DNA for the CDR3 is TGTGCTAGCAGCCGACTAGCGGGAGGGGCCGGGGAGCTGTTTTTT.

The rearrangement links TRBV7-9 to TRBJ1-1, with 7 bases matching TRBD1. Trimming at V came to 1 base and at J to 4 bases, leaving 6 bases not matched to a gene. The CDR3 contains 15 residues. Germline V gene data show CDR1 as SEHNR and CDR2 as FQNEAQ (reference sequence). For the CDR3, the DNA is TGTGCCAGCAGCTTAGTAGGGGGCGCGGGCACTGAAGCTTTCTTT. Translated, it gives CASSLVGGAGTEAFF.

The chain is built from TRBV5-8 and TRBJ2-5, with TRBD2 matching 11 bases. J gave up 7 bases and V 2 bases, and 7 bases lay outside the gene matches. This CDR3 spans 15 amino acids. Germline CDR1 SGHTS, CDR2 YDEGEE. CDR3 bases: TGTGCCAGCAGCTTTCTAGCGGGGGGACGCGGGACCCAGTACTTC. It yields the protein CASSFLAGGRGTQYF.

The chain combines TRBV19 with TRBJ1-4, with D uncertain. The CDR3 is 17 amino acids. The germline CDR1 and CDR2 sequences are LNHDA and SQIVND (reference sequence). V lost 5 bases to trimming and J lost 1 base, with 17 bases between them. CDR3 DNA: TGTGCCAGTAGTCCCGCCGACATCTTCGAAACTAATGAAAAACTGTTTTTT. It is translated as CASSPADIFETNEKLFF.

The CDR3 DNA reads as TGTGCCACCAGCCGGACAGGGGGAAAACTGTTTTTT. It is translated as CATSRTGGKLFF. The chain is built from TRBV15 and TRBJ1-4, with 10 bases aligning to TRBD1. V was clipped by 5 bases and J by 10 bases; unmatched bases: 1. The germline V gene has CDR1 LNHNV and CDR2 YYDKDF (reference sequence). The CDR3 contains 12 residues.

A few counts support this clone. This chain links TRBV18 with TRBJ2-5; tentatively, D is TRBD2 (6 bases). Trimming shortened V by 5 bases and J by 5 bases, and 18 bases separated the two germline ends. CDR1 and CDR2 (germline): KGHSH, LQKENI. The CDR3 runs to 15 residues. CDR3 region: CASSDWGVAGETQYF. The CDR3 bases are TGTGCCAGCTCAGACTGGGGGGTAGCCGGGGAGACCCAGTACTTC.

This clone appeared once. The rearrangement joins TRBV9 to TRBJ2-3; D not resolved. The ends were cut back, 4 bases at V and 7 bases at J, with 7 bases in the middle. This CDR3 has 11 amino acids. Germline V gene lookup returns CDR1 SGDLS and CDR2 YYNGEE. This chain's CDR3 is CASSRDHTQYF. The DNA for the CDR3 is TGTGCCAGCAGCCGAGATCATACGCAGTATTTT.

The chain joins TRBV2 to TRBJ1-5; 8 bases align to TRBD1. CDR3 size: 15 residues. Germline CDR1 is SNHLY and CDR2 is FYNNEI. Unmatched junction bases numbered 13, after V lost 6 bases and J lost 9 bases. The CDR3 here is CASSRQGFQSGPQHF. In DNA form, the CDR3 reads TGTGCCAGCAGCAGACAGGGGTTTCAATCAGGGCCCCAGCATTTT.

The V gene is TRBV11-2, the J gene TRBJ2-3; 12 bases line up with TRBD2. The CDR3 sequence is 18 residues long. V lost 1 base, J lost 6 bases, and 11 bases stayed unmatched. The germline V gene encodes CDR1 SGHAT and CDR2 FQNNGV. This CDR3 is CASSLGVGLAGYMDTQYF. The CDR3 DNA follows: TGTGCCAGCAGCTTAGGCGTCGGACTAGCGGGGTACATGGATACGCAGTATTTT.

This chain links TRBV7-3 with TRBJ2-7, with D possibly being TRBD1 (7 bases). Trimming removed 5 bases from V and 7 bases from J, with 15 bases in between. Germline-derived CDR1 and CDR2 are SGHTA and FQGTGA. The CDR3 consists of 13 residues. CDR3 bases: TGTGCCAGCAGCCGAAGACAGGGAGGAGAGCAGTACTTC. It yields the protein CASSRRQGGEQYF.

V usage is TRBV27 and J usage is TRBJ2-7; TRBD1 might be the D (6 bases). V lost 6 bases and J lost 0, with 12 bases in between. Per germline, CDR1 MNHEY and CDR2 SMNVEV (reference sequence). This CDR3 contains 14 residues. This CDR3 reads CASSARGLSYEQYF. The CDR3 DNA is TGTGCCAGCAGCGCCAGGGGTCTCTCCTACGAGCAGTACTTC.

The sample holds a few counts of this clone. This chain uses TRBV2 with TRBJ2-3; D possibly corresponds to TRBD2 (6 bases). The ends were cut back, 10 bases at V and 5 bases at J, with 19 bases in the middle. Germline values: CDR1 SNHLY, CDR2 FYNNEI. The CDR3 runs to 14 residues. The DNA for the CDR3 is TGTGCCATACTGGACTACGCCTCAGGAGATACGCAGTATTTT. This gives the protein CAILDYASGDTQYF.

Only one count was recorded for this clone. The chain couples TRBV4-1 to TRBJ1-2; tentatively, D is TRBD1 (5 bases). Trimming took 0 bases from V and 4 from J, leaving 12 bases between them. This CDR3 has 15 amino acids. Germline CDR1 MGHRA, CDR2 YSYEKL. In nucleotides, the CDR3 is TGCGCCAGCAGCCAAGAGGTGACAGTACTCTATGGCTACACCTTC. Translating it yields CASSQEVTVLYGYTF.

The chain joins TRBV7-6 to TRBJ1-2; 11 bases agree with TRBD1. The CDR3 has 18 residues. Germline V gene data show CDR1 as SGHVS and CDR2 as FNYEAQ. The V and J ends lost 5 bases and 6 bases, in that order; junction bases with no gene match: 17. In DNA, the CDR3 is TGTGCCAGCAGCCCGTTAATCCCTCTCGGACAGGGGGCCCATGGCTACACCTTC. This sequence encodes CASSPLIPLGQGAHGYTF.